This T cell receptor (beta chain) was retrieved from a study of T cells in Graves' hyperthyroidism and ophthalmopathy. RNA transcripts gave rise to amplified TCR beta CDR3 regions. Primed by the HTBI set, a first-round RT-PCR was run on the TCR CDR3. One entry per CDR3 protein, called by TCRdb with MiXCR from the multiplex PCR reads. This sample has roughly 660,000 distinct CDR3 sequences, with approximately 15% found just once. Graves' hyperthyroidism without ophthalmopathy progression within 18 months was termed stable. Patients between 18 and 65 years old had hyperthyroidism, newly diagnosed and lasting under 2 months. This clonotype was detected many times. The CDR3 length is 16 residues. From germline, CDR1 is SEHNR and CDR2 FQNEAQ (reference sequence). Unmatched junction bases numbered 11, after V lost 4 bases and J lost 7 bases.

V is TRBV7-9 and J is TRBJ2-1; 9 bases are shared with TRBD2. The material sequenced was blood. The sequence derives from a man aged 45-65 years with Graves' hyperthyroidism. The CDR3 spells CASSWTGTSKGNEQFF. The CDR3 DNA reads TGTGCCAGCAGCTGGACCGGGACTAGCAAGGGAAATGAGCAGTTCTTC. The whole variable domain, filled in from reference TRBV7-9 and TRBJ2-1, reads DTGVSQNPRHKITKRGQNVTFRCDPISEHNRLYWYRQTLGQGPEFLTYFQNEAQLEKSRLLSDRFSAERPKGSFSTLEIQRTEQGDSAMYLCASSWTGTSKGNEQFFGPGTRLTVL.